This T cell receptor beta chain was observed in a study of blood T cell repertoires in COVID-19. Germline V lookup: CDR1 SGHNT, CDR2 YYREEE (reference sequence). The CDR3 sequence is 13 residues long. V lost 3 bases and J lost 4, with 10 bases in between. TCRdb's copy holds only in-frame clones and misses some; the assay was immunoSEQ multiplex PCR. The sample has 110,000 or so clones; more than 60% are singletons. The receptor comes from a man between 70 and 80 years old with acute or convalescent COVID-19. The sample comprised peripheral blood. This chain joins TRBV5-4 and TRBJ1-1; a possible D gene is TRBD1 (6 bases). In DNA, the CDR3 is TGTGCCAGCAGCTCAAACAGGGTCACTGAAGCTTTCTTT. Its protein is CASSSNRVTEAFF.